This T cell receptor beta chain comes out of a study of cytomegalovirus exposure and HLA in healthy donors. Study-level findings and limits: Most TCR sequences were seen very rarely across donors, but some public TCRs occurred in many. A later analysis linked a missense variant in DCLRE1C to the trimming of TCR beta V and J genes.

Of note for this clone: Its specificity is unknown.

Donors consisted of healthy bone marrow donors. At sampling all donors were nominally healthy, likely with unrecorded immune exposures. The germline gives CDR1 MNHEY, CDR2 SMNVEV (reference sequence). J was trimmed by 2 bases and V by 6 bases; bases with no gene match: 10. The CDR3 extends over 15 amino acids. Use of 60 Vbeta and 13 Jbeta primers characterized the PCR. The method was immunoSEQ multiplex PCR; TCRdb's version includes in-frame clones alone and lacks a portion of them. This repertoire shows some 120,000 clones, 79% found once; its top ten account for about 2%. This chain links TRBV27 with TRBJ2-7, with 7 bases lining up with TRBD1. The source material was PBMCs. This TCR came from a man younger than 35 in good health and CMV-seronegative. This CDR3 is CASRERQGPTYEQYF. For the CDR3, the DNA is TGTGCCAGCAGAGAGAGACAGGGTCCAACCTACGAGCAGTACTTC.